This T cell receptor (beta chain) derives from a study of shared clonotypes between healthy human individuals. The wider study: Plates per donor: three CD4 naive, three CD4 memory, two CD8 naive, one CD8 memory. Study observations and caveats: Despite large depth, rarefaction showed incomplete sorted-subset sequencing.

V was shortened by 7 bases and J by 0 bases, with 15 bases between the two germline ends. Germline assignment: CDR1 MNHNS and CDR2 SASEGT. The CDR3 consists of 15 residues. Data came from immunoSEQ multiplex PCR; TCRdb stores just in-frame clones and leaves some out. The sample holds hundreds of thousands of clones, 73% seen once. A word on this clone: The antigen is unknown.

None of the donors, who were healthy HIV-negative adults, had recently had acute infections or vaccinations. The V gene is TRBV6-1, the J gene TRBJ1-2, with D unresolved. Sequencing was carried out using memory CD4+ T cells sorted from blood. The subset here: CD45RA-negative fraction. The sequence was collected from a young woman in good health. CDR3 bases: TGTGCCAGCAAGGTGGGCTTTCAAGCTAACTATGGCTACACCTTC. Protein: CASKVGFQANYGYTF.